This T cell receptor beta chain was captured in a study of persistence of HIV-infected CD4 T cells. Overall study context: Isolated cells were CMV- and HIV-1 Gag-responding CD4+ T cells. Up to about 200 mL blood was drawn at multiple time points; two donors had single-time leukapheresis.

Study outcomes and limitations: Compared with CD3/CD28-stimulated cells, CMV- and Gag-responding cells showed lower TCRbeta richness. Degenerate expanded CDR3beta sequences were enriched among CMV- and Gag-responding cells.

The CDR3 is 13 residues long. In germline, CDR1 is MNHEY, CDR2 SVGAGI. Trimming left V 6 bases short and J 7 bases short, with 12 bases between. About this clone: Its specificity is not known.

Lysates of CMV-infected fibroblasts at 9.5 to 10 ug/mL stimulated these cells. Sorted nonresponding memory CD4+ T cells were CD40L-negative, CD69-negative, CD45RO-high. The immunoSEQ assay was version 4, run in survey mode. The protocol was immunoSEQ multiplex PCR, while the TCRdb copy is restricted to in-frame clones and leaves out a portion. The table includes 25,000 to 30,000 clones, 82% detected once. The V and J genes are TRBV6-5 and TRBJ2-2; a weak D match, TRBD1 (6 bases). The receptor comes from an adult man with HIV who was CMV-seropositive. The sequencing here drew on CD4+ T cells sorted from PBMCs after approximately 19-hour stimulation, taken from a patient who received antiretroviral therapy. The DNA for the CDR3 is TGTGCCAGCAGAGTGGGGGCCGGCGGGGAGCTGTTTTTT. Its translation is CASRVGAGGELFF.